This T cell receptor (beta chain) emerged from a study of T cells in Graves' hyperthyroidism and ophthalmopathy. Uncontrolled infection, other autoimmune disease, pregnancy and lactation each barred patients from inclusion. Fresh peripheral blood, about 10 ml of it, supplied the PBMCs. Amplification of TCR beta CDR3 regions used RNA as the template. Primed by the HTBI set, a first-round RT-PCR was run on the TCR CDR3. TCRdb used MiXCR to reprocess the multiplex PCR reads, holding one entry per CDR3 protein. Of some 530,000 distinct CDR3 sequences in the sample, around a fifth were seen once. This clonotype came up many times. Its specificity is unknown. Study-wide results and caveats: Ophthalmopathy prediction by the model preceded onset by a median approximately six months. Within blood appeared most thyroid clonotypes that had expanded above 0.001.

The TCR sequence derives from a woman aged 70-85 years with Graves' ophthalmopathy. The material sequenced was blood.

The CDR3 loop is CASSPPAGGPPGGTQYF. The CDR3 coding sequence is TGTGCCAGCAGTCCCCCAGCGGGAGGGCCTCCTGGGGGCACGCAGTATTTT. The gene calls are TRBV12-3 or TRBV12-4 and TRBJ2-3; 10 nucleotides agree with TRBD2. J lost 9 bases, V lost 5 bases, and 17 bases had no gene match. There are 17 residues in the CDR3.